The clone carrying this T cell receptor beta chain appeared many times. This entry belongs to a study of T cells in Graves' hyperthyroidism and ophthalmopathy. Amplification yielded TCR beta CDR3 regions, with RNA transcripts as the source. The TCR CDR3 was amplified in a first-round RT-PCR using the HTBI primer set. One entry per CDR3 protein results from TCRdb running MiXCR on the multiplex PCR reads. The profile shows roughly 98,000 distinct CDR3 sequences, 40% of them singletons. Trimming left V 3 bases short and J 3 bases short, with 5 bases between. Germline loops: CDR1 DFQATT, CDR2 SNEGSKA (reference sequence). This CDR3 contains 11 residues.

This receptor was identified in a woman in her 30s with Graves' hyperthyroidism. The sample consisted of peripheral blood or thyroid tissue (not recorded which). V usage is TRBV20-1 and J usage is TRBJ2-5; D ambiguous. The DNA for the CDR3 is TGCAGTGCTAGTCCCAAAGAGACCCAGTACTTC. It yields the protein CSASPKETQYF.